The sequence of this TCR beta chain was determined in a study of control samples from healthy donors and cancer patients. Assay: immunoSEQ multiplex PCR; the TCRdb copy retains only in-frame clones and omits some. The sample lists about 82,000 clones, roughly 94% occurring once. Per the germline V gene, CDR1 is SGHRS and CDR2 is YFSETQ. Trimming stripped 1 base from V and 7 bases from J, with 12 bases between. There are 14 residues in the CDR3. Sequenced: blood. V is TRBV5-1 and J is TRBJ2-1; possibly TRBD2 for D (6 bases). The receptor's source is a young woman in good health. CDR3 sequence reads: CASSLWSEGNEQFF. The DNA for the CDR3 is TGCGCCAGCAGCTTGTGGTCGGAGGGGAATGAGCAGTTCTTC.